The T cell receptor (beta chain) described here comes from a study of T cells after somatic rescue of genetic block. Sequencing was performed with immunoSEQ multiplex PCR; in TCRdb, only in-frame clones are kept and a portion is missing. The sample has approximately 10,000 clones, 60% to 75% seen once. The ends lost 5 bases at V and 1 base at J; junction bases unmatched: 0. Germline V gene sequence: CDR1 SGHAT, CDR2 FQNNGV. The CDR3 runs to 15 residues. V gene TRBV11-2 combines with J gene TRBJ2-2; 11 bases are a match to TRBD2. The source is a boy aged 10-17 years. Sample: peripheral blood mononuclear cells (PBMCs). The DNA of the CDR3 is TGTGCCAGCAGCGGACTAGCGGGGAACACCGGGGAGCTGTTTTTT. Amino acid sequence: CASSGLAGNTGELFF. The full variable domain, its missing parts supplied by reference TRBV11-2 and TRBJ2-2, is EAGVAQSPRYKIIEKRQSVAFWCNPISGHATLYWYQQILGQGPKLLIQFQNNGVVDDSQLPKDRFSAERLKGVDSTLKIQPAKLEDSAVYLCASSGLAGNTGELFFGEGSRLTVL.